This TCR beta chain emerged from a study of vaccination and CD4 T cells after COVID-19. Study-level background: Four females and six males made up the convalescents, two of whom were Hispanic.

The study's findings and limits: Detection of a median roughly 83% of reactive clones in convalescent patients was confined to the period after vaccination.

Remarks on this clonotype: Its antigen is not identified.

Scientists ran DNA taken from cultured CD4+ T cells through the Oncomine TCR Beta short-read assay for sequencing. Researchers extracted genomic DNA from CD4+ T cells that had been cultured. TCRdb re-called the PCR reads through MiXCR, storing one row per CDR3 protein. The sample yields about 7,100 distinct CDR3 sequences, roughly 46% seen once. V shed 0 bases, J shed 8 bases, and the junction held 3 bases outside the gene matches. This CDR3 spans 14 amino acids. Germline lookup yields CDR1 LGHDT and CDR2 YNNKEL (reference sequence). Treatment noted: roughly ten-day PBMC culture with coronavirus spike peptide pools or control peptides (ViraFEST assay). During the years 2011-2018, before the COVID-19 pandemic, the unexposed donor's CD4+ T cells were collected.

The sample taken for sequencing was CD4+ T cells from blood, cultured in vitro. The TCR comes from a human donor in good health. The V gene is TRBV3-1, the J gene TRBJ2-2, with 7 bases matching TRBD2. The CDR3: CASSQDSGGGELFF. The CDR3 nucleotides read TGTGCCAGCAGCCAAGACTCGGGGGGAGGGGAGCTGTTTTTT.